The text below deals with one T cell receptor (beta chain). The table lists this clonotype with many counts. The target of this receptor is not known. No clone much larger than this one lies a single base away; base qualities are absent. The source of the sample is a study of CD8+CD57+ T cells in acquired aplastic anemia (dated by TCRdb to the late 2010s). Broadly, across the study: DNA extracted from sorted CD4+ and CD8+ cells had a mean of roughly 3.4 ug, with a range of about 0.2 to 30 ug. Mean read counts for healthy donor samples were around 10 million for CD4+ cells and 11.0 million for CD8+ cells.

TCR beta VDJ combination and CDR3 sequence profiling used genomic DNA as the template. TCR repertoire sequencing was run on an Illumina HiSeq 2000. The paper's processing steps were these. Repertoires were assessed using TRBV/TRBJ rearrangement plots, CDR3 size and DJ length profiles, and Simpson's diversity index. Whichever DNA sequence was most abundant in the deep sequencing data was defined as the immunodominant clone. CDR3 amino acid sequences were screened for sharing across subjects and compared with published repertoires and the VDJdb database. The public sequencing data were trimmed at Q25 with fastp and processed into clonotypes with MiXCR by TCRdb, which kept only in-frame beta chains. For every CDR3 protein sequence, its rows merge into one entry that carries the most common genes and DNA. TCRdb, not the original authors, processed these V and J calls. For this sample the table gives some 410,000 distinct CDR3 sequences, of which under 80% were detected only once. Together, the top ten hold 4% of the sample.

V and J are truncated by 7 bases and 4 bases respectively, leaving an intervening sequence of 13 bases. Looking up the germline V gene yields CDR1 MNHEY and CDR2 SVGAGI. The CDR3, from cysteine to phenylalanine, totals 14 residues. Only CDR3 DNA is held: 42 bases, read in frame from base 1. The study deep-sequenced TCR repertoires of sorted CD4+ and CD8+ blood T cells from severe aplastic anemia patients and healthy subjects. Ficoll-Paque density gradient centrifugation was used to isolate peripheral blood mononuclear cells. Before DNA was extracted, CD4+ and CD8+ T cells were sorted using either FACS or magnetic beads. Results the study describes overall, beyond this receptor: Although under 35 CD8+ CDR3 sequences were shared by patients and controls, these sequences appeared highly expressed in patients and within the immunodominant clones of patients. Patients and healthy controls showed no significant difference in CD8+ Simpson's diversity (P=0.060).

The receptor was isolated from a human donor in good health, serving as a control. This chain is built from TRBV6-5 and TRBJ2-2; the D gene is tentatively TRBD1 or TRBD2, each matching 5 bases. The sequenced sample was sorted CD4+, CD8+, or CD8+CD57+ T cells (not recorded which) from PBMCs. At the DNA level, the sequence is TGTGCCAGCATTTCGGGACGGGGCACCGGGGAGCTGTTTTTT. It translates to CASISGRGTGELFF.